This TCR beta chain was retrieved from a study of CD8 T cells in ankylosing spondylitis. Broader study findings: Seemingly distinctive of ankylosing spondylitis blood was a TCR beta motif formed by eight highly homologous variants.

TCRdb reprocessed the 5' RACE reads via MiXCR and lists one record per CDR3 protein. The sample carries hundreds of thousands of distinct CDR3 sequences, more than 9.5% recorded once. Concerning this clonotype: What it binds is unknown.

This CDR3 contains 15 residues. The germline CDR1 and CDR2 sequences are DFQATT and SNEGSKA (reference sequence). V lost 4 bases to trimming and J lost 0 bases, with 13 bases between them. This TCR came from a male donor with ankylosing spondylitis. The chain employs TRBV20-1 and TRBJ1-5, with TRBD1 as a possible D gene (5 bases). The sequencing input was blood, either unsorted or a sorted T cell fraction (not recorded which). In DNA, the CDR3 is TGCAGTGCTACTCAGGGCTCGTATAGCAATCAGCCCCAGCATTTT. Translation: CSATQGSYSNQPQHF.